This T cell receptor beta chain was captured in a study of blood T cell repertoires in COVID-19. About the study: Samples came from the United States, Italy and Spain, spanning acute and convalescent COVID-19.

Profiled with immunoSEQ multiplex PCR; TCRdb holds only in-frame clones, not every one. The repertoire has some 100,000 clones, about 89% of them found once; the top ten carry about 1%. The sequence came from a man aged 60-69 years with acute or convalescent COVID-19. Material for sequencing was peripheral blood.

CDR3 amino acids: CATSRDYSSAQNTEAFF. The CDR3 DNA sequence: TGTGCCACCAGCAGAGATTATAGCTCAGCCCAGAACACTGAAGCTTTCTTT. The rearrangement joins TRBV15 to TRBJ1-1; D call uncertain. V shed 0 bases and J shed 1 base, with 15 bases lying between them. Germline CDR1 reads LNHNV; CDR2 reads YYDKDF (reference sequence). The CDR3 is made up of 17 amino acids.